This is a list of T cell receptor beta chains from one sample in a study of T-cell memory formation after mild COVID-19. TCRdb redid the calling of the 5' RACE reads with MiXCR, one entry per CDR3 protein. Here the sample spans under 350,000 distinct CDR3 sequences, under 20% being singletons. Source material: PBMCs or a T cell subset sorted from them (not recorded which). The receptor set was obtained from a man aged 18 to 29 who had mild COVID-19 (a few samples of this study predate the infection). Cell type and time point are not known. Both conserved end residues are part of each CDR3. The order of the fields is V gene, J gene, clone size, D gene, CDR3 DNA, CDR3 protein. D genes are given only for firm matches. Rows give clone size only sometimes, using once, few, many, or a class for an expanded clone.

V gene: TRBV19
J gene: TRBJ1-1
clone size: .
D gene: TRBD1
CDR3 DNA: TGTGCCAGTAGTAACGGGGGACAGGCTGAAGCTTTCTTT
CDR3 protein: CASSNGGQAEAFF

V gene: TRBV20-1
J gene: TRBJ2-3
clone size: few
D gene: TRBD2
CDR3 DNA: TGCAGTGCCCCGGGGACTAGCGGGGGTCTTCGAGATACGCAGTATTTT
CDR3 protein: CSAPGTSGGLRDTQYF

V gene: TRBV9
J gene: TRBJ2-6
clone size: few
D gene: TRBD1
CDR3 DNA: TGTGCCAGCAGCCCTGGGACAGACCGCTCTGGGGCCAACGTCCTGACTTTC
CDR3 protein: CASSPGTDRSGANVLTF

V gene: TRBV12-3/TRBV12-4
J gene: TRBJ1-2
clone size: few
D gene: .
CDR3 DNA: TGTGCCAGCAGGACCCAGGGCATGACCTATGGCTACACCTTC
CDR3 protein: CASRTQGMTYGYTF

V gene: TRBV20-1
J gene: TRBJ2-1
clone size: .
D gene: .
CDR3 DNA: TGCAGTGCTAGAGATTCAGGGCGAACGGGCGATGAGCAGTTCTTC
CDR3 protein: CSARDSGRTGDEQFF

V gene: TRBV10-3
J gene: TRBJ2-5
clone size: .
D gene: TRBD1
CDR3 DNA: TGTGCCATCAGTGGGGAGACAGGGGGCGTTGAGACCCAGTACTTC
CDR3 protein: CAISGETGGVETQYF

V gene: TRBV9
J gene: TRBJ1-5
clone size: once
D gene: TRBD1
CDR3 DNA: TGTGCCAGCAGCGCCTACAGGGGAAATAGCAATAAGCCCCAGCATTTT
CDR3 protein: CASSAYRGNSNKPQHF

V gene: TRBV25-1
J gene: TRBJ1-1
clone size: once
D gene: .
CDR3 DNA: TGTGCCAGCCTCGCAGGGGTGGGCACTGAAGCTTTCTTT
CDR3 protein: CASLAGVGTEAFF

V gene: TRBV5-1
J gene: TRBJ2-7
clone size: many
D gene: TRBD2
CDR3 DNA: TGCGCCAGCAGCTTGGCCCCCTCTAGCGGGGGTAAGTCCTACGAGCAGTACTTC
CDR3 protein: CASSLAPSSGGKSYEQYF

V gene: TRBV12-3/TRBV12-4
J gene: TRBJ2-1
clone size: .
D gene: TRBD2
CDR3 DNA: TGTGCCAGCAGTCACGACCAGCGGGGGTGGAATGAGCAGTTCTTC
CDR3 protein: CASSHDQRGWNEQFF

V gene: TRBV5-1
J gene: TRBJ2-5
clone size: .
D gene: .
CDR3 DNA: TGCGCCAGCAGCTTGGCCGGCGGCGGGGAAGTGGAGACCCAGTACTTC
CDR3 protein: CASSLAGGGEVETQYF

V gene: TRBV6-5
J gene: TRBJ1-2
clone size: many
D gene: .
CDR3 DNA: TGTGCCAGCAGTTGGGGCGCGGAAGCTAACTATGGCTACACCTTC
CDR3 protein: CASSWGAEANYGYTF

V gene: TRBV20-1
J gene: TRBJ2-2
clone size: .
D gene: .
CDR3 DNA: TGCAGTGCTAGAGCCCTGCAGGGCCCCGTGGAGCTGTTTTTT
CDR3 protein: CSARALQGPVELFF

V gene: TRBV2
J gene: TRBJ2-7
clone size: .
D gene: .
CDR3 DNA: TGTGCCAGCAGTGAATCGCCGGCTGGGACCTACGAGCAGTACTTC
CDR3 protein: CASSESPAGTYEQYF

V gene: TRBV4-2
J gene: TRBJ2-1
clone size: .
D gene: TRBD2
CDR3 DNA: TGTGCCAGCAGCCAAGTCCTGGCTAGCGGGGGGAATGAGCAGTTCTTC
CDR3 protein: CASSQVLASGGNEQFF

V gene: TRBV5-1
J gene: TRBJ2-3
clone size: few
D gene: .
CDR3 DNA: TGCGCCAGCAGCGCCGGATTAGCGGTGAGCACAGATACGCAGTATTTT
CDR3 protein: CASSAGLAVSTDTQYF

V gene: TRBV7-9
J gene: TRBJ2-7
clone size: few
D gene: TRBD1
CDR3 DNA: TGTGCCAGCAGCTTAAGGACAGGGGGGACCTACGAGCAGTACTTC
CDR3 protein: CASSLRTGGTYEQYF

V gene: TRBV7-3
J gene: TRBJ1-2
clone size: few
D gene: .
CDR3 DNA: TGTGCCAGCAGGAATTTTCAGGGGTTCTATGGCTACACCTTC
CDR3 protein: CASRNFQGFYGYTF

V gene: TRBV28
J gene: TRBJ2-3
clone size: .
D gene: .
CDR3 DNA: TGTGCCAGCAGTTCGGGCCCGGTGTTCACAGATACGCAGTATTTT
CDR3 protein: CASSSGPVFTDTQYF

V gene: TRBV27
J gene: TRBJ1-2
clone size: .
D gene: TRBD1
CDR3 DNA: TGTGCCAGCAGCCGAAGTCCGGGACAGGGTATGGGTGGCTACACCTTC
CDR3 protein: CASSRSPGQGMGGYTF

V gene: TRBV4-2
J gene: TRBJ2-5
clone size: .
D gene: .
CDR3 DNA: TGTGCCAGCAGCCAAGAATGGAGCGTAGAGACCCAGTACTTC
CDR3 protein: CASSQEWSVETQYF

V gene: TRBV9
J gene: TRBJ2-1
clone size: few
D gene: .
CDR3 DNA: TGTGCCAGCAGCAAGACTGAGCAGTTCTTC
CDR3 protein: CASSKTEQFF

V gene: TRBV7-9
J gene: TRBJ2-3
clone size: many
D gene: TRBD1
CDR3 DNA: TGTGCCAGCAGCGGCAGGGGGAGCACAGATACGCAGTATTTT
CDR3 protein: CASSGRGSTDTQYF

V gene: TRBV5-1
J gene: TRBJ2-5
clone size: few
D gene: .
CDR3 DNA: TGCGCCAGCAGCTTGGAAGTCCGACGTGTGGTTCAAGAGACCCAGTACTTC
CDR3 protein: CASSLEVRRVVQETQYF

V gene: TRBV5-1
J gene: TRBJ2-7
clone size: few
D gene: TRBD1
CDR3 DNA: TGCGCCAGCAGCCCTCGGGACAGGGGAGGGAGGAGGTCCTACGAGCAGTACTTC
CDR3 protein: CASSPRDRGGRRSYEQYF

V gene: TRBV7-6
J gene: TRBJ1-5
clone size: .
D gene: .
CDR3 DNA: TGTGCCAGCAGCCGAATAGTAAATCAGCCCCAGCATTTT
CDR3 protein: CASSRIVNQPQHF

V gene: TRBV11-2
J gene: TRBJ2-3
clone size: few
D gene: .
CDR3 DNA: TGTGCCAGCAGCCTTAGAGGTCTGTTCTCGGACACAGATACGCAGTATTTT
CDR3 protein: CASSLRGLFSDTDTQYF

V gene: TRBV5-5
J gene: TRBJ2-5
clone size: .
D gene: TRBD1
CDR3 DNA: TGTGCCAGCAGCTTGATACTCACCGGGACAGGGGAAGAGACCCAGTACTTC
CDR3 protein: CASSLILTGTGEETQYF

V gene: TRBV24-1
J gene: TRBJ2-2
clone size: few
D gene: .
CDR3 DNA: TGTGCCACCAGTGATCTCGGTGTTGGGGAGCTGTTTTTT
CDR3 protein: CATSDLGVGELFF

V gene: TRBV4-1
J gene: TRBJ2-3
clone size: .
D gene: TRBD2
CDR3 DNA: TGCGCCAGCAGCCGGGGGGGTGATACGCAGTATTTT
CDR3 protein: CASSRGGDTQYF

V gene: TRBV12-3/TRBV12-4
J gene: TRBJ2-5
clone size: few
D gene: TRBD2
CDR3 DNA: TGTGCCAGCAGTTCCCCCAGCGGGGGGCCTCAAGAGACCCAGTACTTC
CDR3 protein: CASSSPSGGPQETQYF

V gene: TRBV11-2
J gene: TRBJ1-1
clone size: few
D gene: .
CDR3 DNA: TGTGCCAGCAGCTCGAGTTTGAACACTGAAGCTTTCTTT
CDR3 protein: CASSSSLNTEAFF

V gene: TRBV5-1
J gene: TRBJ1-6
clone size: .
D gene: TRBD1
CDR3 DNA: TGCGCCAGCAGCCCCGACAGGGCCAGTAGTTCACCCCTCCACTTT
CDR3 protein: CASSPDRASSSPLHF

V gene: TRBV2
J gene: TRBJ2-1
clone size: .
D gene: .
CDR3 DNA: TGTGCCAGCAGCCCCCCTGGGGCAGGGGTAAATGAGCAGTTCTTC
CDR3 protein: CASSPPGAGVNEQFF

V gene: TRBV2
J gene: TRBJ2-1
clone size: few
D gene: TRBD1
CDR3 DNA: TGTGCCAGCAGGGGGACAGGGGTCGCTACAAATGAGCAGTTCTTC
CDR3 protein: CASRGTGVATNEQFF

V gene: TRBV5-1
J gene: TRBJ2-7
clone size: .
D gene: .
CDR3 DNA: TGCGCCAGCAGCTTAGGGCGGAACTACGAGCAGTACTTC
CDR3 protein: CASSLGRNYEQYF

V gene: TRBV7-3
J gene: TRBJ2-5
clone size: few
D gene: .
CDR3 DNA: TGTGCCAGCAGCTTACAGGGAAGCGGGACCCAGTACTTC
CDR3 protein: CASSLQGSGTQYF

V gene: TRBV4-3
J gene: TRBJ2-3
clone size: .
D gene: .
CDR3 DNA: TGCGCCAGCAGCCAAGAATACGCTGACGCAGATACGCAGTATTTT
CDR3 protein: CASSQEYADADTQYF